This T cell receptor beta chain appears in the sequencing data of a study of CD8 T cells in ankylosing spondylitis. Findings and caveats of the study: Clones linked with disease were CD8+ and fairly uncommon in the peripheral blood. Blood of patients with ankylosing spondylitis appeared to be characterized by a TCR beta motif of fewer than 10 highly homologous variants. Within matched ankylosing spondylitis synovial fluid, disease-linked clones were reportedly significantly enriched.

J was trimmed by 6 bases and V by 1 base; bases with no gene match: 4. CDR1 SQVTM and CDR2 ANQGSEA come from the germline V gene. This CDR3 is built from 14 residues. The authors made TCR beta libraries by quantitative 5'-RACE with molecular barcodes. MiXCR, applied by TCRdb to the 5' RACE reads, yields one record per CDR3 protein. Among 750,000 to 850,000 distinct CDR3 sequences listed, roughly 10% were seen once. This clonotype was seen a handful of times. Its antigen is currently unknown. The sample taken for sequencing was blood, either unsorted or a sorted T cell fraction (not recorded which). The receptor was derived from a male donor with ankylosing spondylitis. The genes are TRBV29-1 and TRBJ1-4; 8 positions agree with TRBD1. The CDR3 loop reads CSVEGVDRDEKLFF. The CDR3 nucleotides read TGCAGCGTTGAAGGTGTGGACAGGGATGAAAAACTGTTTTTT.